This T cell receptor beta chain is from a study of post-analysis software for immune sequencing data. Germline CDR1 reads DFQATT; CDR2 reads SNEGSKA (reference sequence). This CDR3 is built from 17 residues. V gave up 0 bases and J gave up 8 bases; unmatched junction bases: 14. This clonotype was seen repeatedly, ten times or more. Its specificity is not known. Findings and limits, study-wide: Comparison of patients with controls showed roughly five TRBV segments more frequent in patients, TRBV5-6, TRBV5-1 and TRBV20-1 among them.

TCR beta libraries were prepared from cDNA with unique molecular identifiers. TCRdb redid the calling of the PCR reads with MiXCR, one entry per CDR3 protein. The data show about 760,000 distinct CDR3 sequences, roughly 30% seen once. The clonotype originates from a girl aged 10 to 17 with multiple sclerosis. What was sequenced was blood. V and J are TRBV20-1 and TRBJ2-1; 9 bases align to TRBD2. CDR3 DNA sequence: TGCAGTGCTAGAGATAGTCTGACTAGCGGTCCGACCGATGAGCAGTTCTTC. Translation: CSARDSLTSGPTDEQFF.